This TCR beta chain was obtained from a study of PD-1 blockade in classical Hodgkin lymphoma. Study-wide results and limits: The drivers behind the repertoire differences, possibly disease activity or prior therapy, remain undefined. CD4+ TCR diversity climbed significantly by C4D1, unlike CD8+ TCR diversity.

Profiling relied on immunoSEQ multiplex PCR, and the TCRdb table lists in-frame clones only, not all of them. The sample lists around 25,000 clones; roughly 78% were seen once. On this clone: Its antigen is still unknown.

Germline assignment: CDR1 MDHEN and CDR2 SYDVKM. Trimming cost V 0 bases and J 1 base, with 9 bases left between them. The CDR3 has 15 amino acids. No patient escaped relapse after autologous stem cell transplantation, and brentuximab vedotin exposure varied. Sequencing used peripheral blood mononuclear cells (PBMCs), obtained before the second cycle of nivolumab. The sequence was obtained from a human donor with classical Hodgkin lymphoma. The V and J genes are TRBV28 and TRBJ1-1; weak D call: TRBD1 (5 bases). The DNA of the CDR3 is TGTGCCAGCAGTTTATGGCGGGGGGAGAACACTGAAGCTTTCTTT. This codes for CASSLWRGENTEAFF.